In its sample, the clone carrying this TCR beta chain was seen many times. The CDR3 consists of 12 residues. Trimming cost V 5 bases and J 2 bases, with 7 bases left between them. Germline V lookup: CDR1 GTSNPN, CDR2 SVGIG (reference sequence). The CDR3 regions of TCR beta were amplified from RNA transcripts. First-round RT-PCR with HTBI primers amplified the TCR CDR3 region. Each CDR3 protein is one row after TCRdb ran MiXCR on the multiplex PCR reads. The sample shows fewer than 350,000 distinct CDR3 sequences, around a fifth of them seen only once. This entry comes from a study of T cells in Graves' hyperthyroidism and ophthalmopathy.

The TCR was taken from a woman in her fifties or sixties with Graves' hyperthyroidism. The sample taken for sequencing was blood. The gene calls are TRBV30 and TRBJ1-5; D possibly corresponds to TRBD1 (5 bases). The CDR3 DNA reads as TGTGCCTGGGCACAGGGCAATCAGCCCCAGCATTTT. This codes for CAWAQGNQPQHF.